Presented here are 19 T cell receptor beta chains from one specimen sequenced in a study of Ad26.COV2.S vaccination and SARS-CoV-2 variants. Treatment meaning: some 19 received Ad26.COV2.S at low or high dose, single or two shots; 5 received placebo; per-sample allocation not given. After the first vaccine or placebo injection, samples were drawn on day 63. Sequencing used immunoSEQ multiplex PCR; TCRdb keeps in-frame clones, though not all of them. The table lists some 320,000 clones, around 83% of them singletons. The sequenced sample was peripheral blood, obtained in a trial of Ad26.COV2.S vaccine versus placebo. The receptors come from a person aged 18-65 years who received the Ad26.COV2.S COVID-19 vaccine or a placebo.

The chain links TRBV13 to TRBJ1-6; 8 bases are a match to TRBD1. This CDR3 contains 20 residues. The trim removed 0 bases at V and 6 bases at J, leaving 16 bases unmatched. Germline V lookup: CDR1 PRHDT, CDR2 FYEKMQ (reference sequence). The CDR3 sequence: CASSLGGWPGGRQINSPLHF. The DNA of the CDR3 is TGTGCCAGCAGCTTAGGAGGTTGGCCAGGGGGCCGCCAAATTAATTCACCCCTCCACTTT.

This chain connects TRBV2 to TRBJ1-2; D is undetermined. Germline CDR1 and CDR2: SNHLY and FYNNEI. V was cut by 2 bases and J by 2 bases, with 12 bases left in between. The CDR3 spans 15 residues. This chain's CDR3 is CASSESHSRNYGYTF. The DNA for the CDR3 is TGTGCCAGCAGTGAAAGTCACAGTCGGAACTATGGCTACACCTTC. Variable domain in full (rest from reference TRBV2 and TRBJ1-2): EPEVTQTPSHQVTQMGQEVILRCVPISNHLYFYWYRQILGQKVEFLVSFYNNEISEKSEIFDDQFSVERPDGSNFTLKIRSTKLEDSAMYFCASSESHSRNYGYTFGSGTRLTVV.

The chain employs TRBV12-3 or TRBV12-4 and TRBJ2-4; D may match TRBD1 or TRBD2 (5 bases each). The CDR3 has 13 amino acids. The V end was cut by 7 bases, the J end by 6 bases, with 13 bases between. In DNA form, the CDR3 reads TGTGCCAGCACCTTACATGGGGGAAACATTCAGTACTTC. Encoded protein: CASTLHGGNIQYF.

The rearrangement uses TRBV27 and TRBJ1-2; possible D gene TRBD1, 5 bases. Germline values: CDR1 MNHEY, CDR2 SMNVEV (reference sequence). Trimming took 8 bases from V and 4 from J, leaving 14 bases between them. CDR3 length equals 13 residues. For the CDR3, the DNA is TGTGCCAGCGGATTCGGGGGAGGCTATGGCTACACCTTC. Amino acids: CASGFGGGYGYTF.

The chain joins TRBV6-6 to TRBJ1-1; TRBD1 aligns across 7 bases. The ends lost 7 bases at V and 3 bases at J; junction bases unmatched: 5. CDR1 is MNHNY and CDR2 is SVGAGI in the germline V gene (reference sequence). CDR3 size: 13 residues. The chain's CDR3 is CASIPGGDTEAFF. In DNA, the CDR3 is TGTGCCAGCATTCCAGGGGGGGACACTGAAGCTTTCTTT.

The chain uses TRBV5-6 and TRBJ1-3; D not certain. Trimming removed 0 bases from V and 3 bases from J, with 7 bases in between. Germline lookup yields CDR1 SGHDT and CDR2 YYEEEE. CDR3 length equals 14 residues. The CDR3 reads CASSLDGFGNTIYF. For the CDR3, the DNA is TGTGCCAGCAGCTTGGACGGTTTTGGAAACACCATATATTTT.

The chain combines TRBV7-9 with TRBJ1-1; D not resolved. The CDR3 is 15 residues long. Trimming took off 1 base at V and 5 bases at J, with 14 bases between the two ends. Germline CDR1 is SEHNR and CDR2 is FQNEAQ (reference sequence). CDR3 residues: CASSLVAAKGTEAFF. The CDR3 nucleotides are TGTGCCAGCAGCTTAGTGGCAGCTAAAGGAACTGAAGCTTTCTTT.

The CDR3 loop reads CASSITPSRPLYGYTF. The CDR3 region has the DNA TGTGCCAGTAGTATAACTCCCAGCCGCCCTTTGTATGGCTACACCTTC. The chain recombines TRBV19 with TRBJ1-2, with no clear D. CDR3 length equals 16 residues. Trimming took off 2 bases at V and 5 bases at J, with 18 bases between the two ends. Germline values: CDR1 LNHDA, CDR2 SQIVND (reference sequence).

The chain recombines TRBV10-1 with TRBJ2-3; 8 positions agree with TRBD2. Germline loops: CDR1 WNHNN, CDR2 SYGVQD (reference sequence). Trimming cost V 3 bases and J 3 bases; bases outside gene matches: 5. There are 15 residues in the CDR3. CDR3 loop: CASSDGGAGTDTQYF. CDR3 bases: TGCGCCAGCAGTGACGGGGGGGCCGGGACAGATACGCAGTATTTT.

The rearrangement links TRBV9 to TRBJ1-1; 7 bases map to TRBD1. The CDR3 sequence is 14 residues long. After removal of 3 bases from V and 2 bases from J, the junction contained 4 bases not matched to a gene. Germline V lookup: CDR1 SGDLS, CDR2 YYNGEE. This chain's CDR3 is CASSATGVNTEAFF. For the CDR3, the DNA is TGTGCCAGCAGCGCAACAGGGGTCAACACTGAAGCTTTCTTT.

V is TRBV9 and J is TRBJ1-3; the match to TRBD1 covers 7 bases. The CDR3 has 14 residues. V was clipped by 3 bases and J by 3 bases; unmatched bases: 3. Germline values: CDR1 SGDLS, CDR2 YYNGEE. The CDR3 sequence is CASSAQGDGNTIYF. In DNA form, the CDR3 reads TGTGCCAGCAGCGCGCAGGGGGATGGAAACACCATATATTTT.

The rearrangement uses TRBV4-1 and TRBJ2-1; 10 bases are shared with TRBD2. The V and J ends lost 2 bases and 5 bases, in that order; junction bases with no gene match: 3. The CDR3 consists of 15 residues. Germline loops: CDR1 MGHRA, CDR2 YSYEKL. The CDR3 DNA reads as TGCGCCAGCAGCCAAACTAGCGGGGCTGACAATGAGCAGTTCTTC. Its translation is CASSQTSGADNEQFF.

The V call is TRBV5-4, the J call TRBJ2-2, with D possibly matching TRBD2 (6 bases). The V end was cut by 0 bases, the J end by 8 bases, with 17 bases between. Germline V gene sequence: CDR1 SGHNT, CDR2 YYREEE (reference sequence). The CDR3 is made up of 16 amino acids. CDR3 sequence: CASSLDVSGGMGELFF. DNA for the CDR3: TGTGCCAGCAGCTTGGATGTTAGCGGAGGAATGGGGGAGCTGTTTTTT.

This chain connects TRBV24-1 to TRBJ1-5; D call uncertain. Germline assignment: CDR1 KGHDR and CDR2 SFDVKD. Between the trimmed V and J ends, which lost 3 bases and 4 bases, there was a span of 6 bases. The CDR3 runs 13 residues. The CDR3 loop is CATSDGRNQPQHF. The CDR3 bases are TGTGCCACCAGTGATGGGCGGAATCAGCCCCAGCATTTT.

This chain joins TRBV5-4 and TRBJ1-1, with a tentative D call TRBD1 (6 bases). V was pared by 6 bases and J by 2 bases, with 11 bases between. CDR1 is SGHNT, CDR2 YYREEE, per germline (reference sequence). The CDR3 has 13 amino acids. The CDR3 spells CASKDSFNTEAFF. Here the CDR3 DNA reads TGTGCCAGCAAGGACAGCTTTAACACTGAAGCTTTCTTT. Supplemented by reference TRBV5-4 and TRBJ1-1, the full variable domain reads ETGVTQSPTHLIKTRGQQVTLRCSSQSGHNTVSWYQQALGQGPQFIFQYYREEENGRGNFPPRFSGLQFPNYSSELNVNALELDDSALYLCASKDSFNTEAFFGQGTRLTVV.

The J gene is TRBJ2-3, the V gene TRBV20-1; D call uncertain. Germline values: CDR1 DFQATT, CDR2 SNEGSKA (reference sequence). Trimming shortened V by 4 bases and J by 5 bases, and 7 bases separated the two germline ends. The CDR3 consists of 11 residues. CDR3: CSATAVDTQYF. As DNA, the CDR3 is TGCAGTGCTACGGCGGTAGATACGCAGTATTTT.

This clone was counted a few times. The gene calls are TRBV30 and TRBJ1-5, with 10 positions matching TRBD1. The V gene's germline CDR1 is GTSNPN and CDR2 SVGIG (reference sequence). CDR3 length: 14 residues. V gave up 3 bases and J gave up 6 bases; unmatched junction bases: 5. CDR3 bases: TGTGCCTGGAGCGGGACAGGGGACAGTCAGCCCCAGCATTTT. It specifies CAWSGTGDSQPQHF. The whole variable domain, filled in from reference TRBV30 and TRBJ1-5, reads SQTIHQWPATLVQPVGSPLSLECTVEGTSNPNLYWYRQAAGRGLQLLFYSVGIGQISSEVPQNLSASRPQDRQFILSSKKLLLSDSGFYLCAWSGTGDSQPQHFGDGTRLSIL.

This chain connects TRBV7-8 to TRBJ1-3; tentatively, D is TRBD1 (5 bases). The germline V gene has CDR1 SGHVS and CDR2 FQNEAQ. The V and J ends lost 4 bases and 3 bases respectively, with 19 bases between them. The CDR3 extends over 17 amino acids. The CDR3 DNA sequence: TGTGCCAGCAGCTCCAAACCCGGACAAATCTTTGGAAACACCATATATTTT. This translates into CASSSKPGQIFGNTIYF.

The rearrangement joins TRBV19 to TRBJ1-2; 7 nucleotides line up with TRBD1. The CDR3 is made up of 17 amino acids. Germline values: CDR1 LNHDA, CDR2 SQIVND (reference sequence). The ends lost 6 bases at V and 3 bases at J; junction bases unmatched: 16. As DNA, the CDR3 is TGTGCCAGTAGCGAGGGCACAGGGGCCCCTTCCGACTATGGCTACACCTTC. Translation gives CASSEGTGAPSDYGYTF.